The clone carrying this TCR beta chain was found a few times. A junction boundary mismatches the germline segment, possibly from a read error. The data derive from a study of blood T cells in healthy people across ages. PCR was performed a second time for 7 to 11 cycles using a sample-barcoded 5' primer and a J-beta primer mix. From the 5' RACE reads, TCRdb called clonotypes with MiXCR, one entry per CDR3 protein. The data contain more than 500,000 distinct CDR3 sequences, around a quarter of them singletons. CDR3 length: 12 amino acids. Germline values: CDR1 GTSNPN, CDR2 SVGIG (reference sequence). This sample also appeared in a second study, on T cells of mothers and their children.

This receptor was identified in a boy aged 2 to 10 in good health. The chain has TRBV30 and TRBJ2-7, with TRBD2 matching over 11 bases. Material: blood. CDR3 region: CAWRPTSGRGNF. The CDR3 nucleotides are TGTGCCTGGAGACCTACTAGCGGGAGAGGGAACTTC.